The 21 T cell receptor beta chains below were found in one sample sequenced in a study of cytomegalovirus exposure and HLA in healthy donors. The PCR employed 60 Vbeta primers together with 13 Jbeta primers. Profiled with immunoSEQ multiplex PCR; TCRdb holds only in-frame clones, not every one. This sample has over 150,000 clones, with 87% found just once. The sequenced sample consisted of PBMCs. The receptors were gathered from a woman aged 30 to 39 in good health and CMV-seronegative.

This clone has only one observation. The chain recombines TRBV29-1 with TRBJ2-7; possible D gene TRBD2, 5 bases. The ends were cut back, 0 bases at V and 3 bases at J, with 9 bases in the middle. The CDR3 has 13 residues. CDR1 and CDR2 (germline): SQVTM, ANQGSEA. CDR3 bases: TGCAGCGTTGAAGATCAGAGCGGCTACGAGCAGTACTTC. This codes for CSVEDQSGYEQYF.

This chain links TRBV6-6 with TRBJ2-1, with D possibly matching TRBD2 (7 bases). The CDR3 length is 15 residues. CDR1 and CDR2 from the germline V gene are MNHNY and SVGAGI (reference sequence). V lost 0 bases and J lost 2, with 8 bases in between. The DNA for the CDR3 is TGTGCCAGCAGTTACTCGGGGGGGCCCTACAATGAGCAGTTCTTC. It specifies CASSYSGGPYNEQFF.

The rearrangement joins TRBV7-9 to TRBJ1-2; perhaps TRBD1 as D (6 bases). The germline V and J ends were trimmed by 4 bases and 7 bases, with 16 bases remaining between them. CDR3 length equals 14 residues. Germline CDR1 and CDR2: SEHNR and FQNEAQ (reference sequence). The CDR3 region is CASSSLTGSGGYTF. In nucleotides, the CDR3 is TGTGCCAGCAGCTCCCTGACAGGTTCGGGTGGCTACACCTTC.

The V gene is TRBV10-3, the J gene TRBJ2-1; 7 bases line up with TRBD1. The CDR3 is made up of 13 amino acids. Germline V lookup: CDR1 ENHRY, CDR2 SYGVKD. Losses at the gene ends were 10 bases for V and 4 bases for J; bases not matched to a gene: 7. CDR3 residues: CATGTDLYNEQFF. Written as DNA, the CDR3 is TGTGCCACTGGGACAGATTTATACAATGAGCAGTTCTTC.

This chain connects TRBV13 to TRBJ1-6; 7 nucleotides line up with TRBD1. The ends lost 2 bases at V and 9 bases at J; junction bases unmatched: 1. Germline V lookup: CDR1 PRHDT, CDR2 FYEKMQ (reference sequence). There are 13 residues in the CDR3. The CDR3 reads CASSLKGASPLHF. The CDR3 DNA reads TGTGCCAGCAGCTTAAAGGGGGCTTCACCCCTCCACTTT.

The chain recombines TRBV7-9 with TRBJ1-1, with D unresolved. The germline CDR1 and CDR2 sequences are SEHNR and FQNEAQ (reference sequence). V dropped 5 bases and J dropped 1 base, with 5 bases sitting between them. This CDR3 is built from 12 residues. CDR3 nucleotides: TGTGCCAGCAGCCCAAAGAACACTGAAGCTTTCTTT. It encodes CASSPKNTEAFF.

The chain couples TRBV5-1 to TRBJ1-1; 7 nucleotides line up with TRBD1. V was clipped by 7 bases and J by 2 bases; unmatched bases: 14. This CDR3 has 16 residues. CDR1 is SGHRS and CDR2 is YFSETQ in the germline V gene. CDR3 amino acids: CASGYPTGAANTEAFF. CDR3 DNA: TGCGCCAGCGGATACCCTACAGGGGCGGCAAACACTGAAGCTTTCTTT.

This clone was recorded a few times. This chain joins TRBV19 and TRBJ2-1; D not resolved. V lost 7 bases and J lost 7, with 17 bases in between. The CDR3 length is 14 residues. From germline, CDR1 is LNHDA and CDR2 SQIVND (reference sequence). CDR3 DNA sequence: TGTGCCAGTACGTTGACGGGTATGAGAAATGAGCAGTTCTTC. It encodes CASTLTGMRNEQFF.

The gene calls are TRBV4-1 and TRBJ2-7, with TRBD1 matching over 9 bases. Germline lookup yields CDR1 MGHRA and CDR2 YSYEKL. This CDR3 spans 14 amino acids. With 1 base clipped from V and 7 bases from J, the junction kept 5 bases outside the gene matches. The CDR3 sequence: CASSQASTGGEQYF. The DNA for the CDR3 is TGCGCCAGCAGCCAAGCCTCGACAGGGGGGGAGCAGTACTTC.

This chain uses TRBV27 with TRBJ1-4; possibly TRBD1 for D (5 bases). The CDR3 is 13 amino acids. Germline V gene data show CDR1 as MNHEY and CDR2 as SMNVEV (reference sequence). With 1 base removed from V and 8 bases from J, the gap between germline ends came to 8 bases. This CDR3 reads CASSLYRMEKLFF. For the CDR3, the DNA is TGTGCCAGCAGTTTATACAGGATGGAAAAACTGTTTTTT.

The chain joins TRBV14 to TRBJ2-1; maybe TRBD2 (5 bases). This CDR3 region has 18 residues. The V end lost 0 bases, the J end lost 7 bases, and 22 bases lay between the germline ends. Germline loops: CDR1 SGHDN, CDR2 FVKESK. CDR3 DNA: TGTGCCAGCAGCCAAGAATCTCTGGTTCTAGCAGCCTCTAATGAGCAGTTCTTC. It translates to CASSQESLVLAASNEQFF. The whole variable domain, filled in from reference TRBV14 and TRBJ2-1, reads EAGVTQFPSHSVIEKGQTVTLRCDPISGHDNLYWYRRVMGKEIKFLLHFVKESKQDESGMPNNRFLAERTGGTYSTLKVQPAELEDSGVYFCASSQESLVLAASNEQFFGPGTRLTVL.

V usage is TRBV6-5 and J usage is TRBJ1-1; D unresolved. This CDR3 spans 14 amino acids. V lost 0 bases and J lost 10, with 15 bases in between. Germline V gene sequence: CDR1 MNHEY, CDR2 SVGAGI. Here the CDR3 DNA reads TGTGCCAGCAGTTACTCGAGTGTTCGGGGATTAGCTTTCTTT. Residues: CASSYSSVRGLAFF.

DNA for the CDR3: TGTGCCAGCTCACCTGGCCGAGGACAGGCCGTCACCTTC. This sequence encodes CASSPGRGQAVTF. The V gene is TRBV18, the J gene TRBJ1-2; TRBD1 matches 7 bases. The CDR3 totals 13 residues. The germline V gene encodes CDR1 KGHSH and CDR2 LQKENI. The J segment lost 13 bases and the V segment lost 3 bases, leaving 11 bases of the junction unmatched.

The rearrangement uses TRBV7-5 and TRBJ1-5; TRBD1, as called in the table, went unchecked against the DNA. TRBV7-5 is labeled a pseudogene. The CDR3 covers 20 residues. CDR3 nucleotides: TGTGCCAGAAGCCGCAAATCGGACAGGGGCGTGCTGGACCTTTGCCAGCCCCAGCATTTT. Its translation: CARSRKSDRGVLDLCQPQHF.

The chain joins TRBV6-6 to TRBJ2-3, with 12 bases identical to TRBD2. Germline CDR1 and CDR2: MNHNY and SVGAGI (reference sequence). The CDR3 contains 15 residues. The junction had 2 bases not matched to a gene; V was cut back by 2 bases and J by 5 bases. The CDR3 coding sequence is TGTGCCAGCAGTTACCTAGCGGGGGGGGGAGATACGCAGTATTTT. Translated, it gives CASSYLAGGGDTQYF.

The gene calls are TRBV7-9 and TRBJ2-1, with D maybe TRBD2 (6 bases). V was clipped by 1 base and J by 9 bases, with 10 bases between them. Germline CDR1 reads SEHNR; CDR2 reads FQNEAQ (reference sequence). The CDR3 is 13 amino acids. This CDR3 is CASSLVGGGEQFF. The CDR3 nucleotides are TGTGCCAGCAGCTTAGTGGGGGGAGGTGAGCAGTTCTTC.

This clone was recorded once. The CDR3 bases are TGCGCCAGCAGCCAAGTCACCGGGAGGGCCTTCTACGAGCAGTACTTC. This sequence encodes CASSQVTGRAFYEQYF. The chain couples TRBV4-1 to TRBJ2-7, with 8 bases identical to TRBD2. V lost 1 base to trimming and J lost 3 bases; unmatched junction nucleotides: 8. This CDR3 has 16 amino acids. Germline loops: CDR1 MGHRA, CDR2 YSYEKL.

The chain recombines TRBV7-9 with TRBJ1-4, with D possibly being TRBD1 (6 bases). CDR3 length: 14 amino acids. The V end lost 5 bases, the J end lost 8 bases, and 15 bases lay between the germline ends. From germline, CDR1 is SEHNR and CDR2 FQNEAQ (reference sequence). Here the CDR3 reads CASSVTGKGEKLFF. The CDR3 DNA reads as TGTGCCAGCAGCGTGACAGGAAAGGGCGAAAAACTGTTTTTT.

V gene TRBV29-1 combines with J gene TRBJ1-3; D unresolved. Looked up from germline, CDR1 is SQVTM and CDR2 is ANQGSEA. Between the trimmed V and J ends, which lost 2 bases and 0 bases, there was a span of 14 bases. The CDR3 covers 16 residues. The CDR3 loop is CSVESYPNYSGNTIYF. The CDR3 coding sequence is TGCAGCGTTGAATCGTACCCTAACTACTCTGGAAACACCATATATTTT.

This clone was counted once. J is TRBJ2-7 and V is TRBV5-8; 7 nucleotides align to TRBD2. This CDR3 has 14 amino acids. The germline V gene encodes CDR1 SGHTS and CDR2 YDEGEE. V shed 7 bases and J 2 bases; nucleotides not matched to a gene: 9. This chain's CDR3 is CASRGGDITYEQYF. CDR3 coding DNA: TGTGCCAGCCGGGGAGGGGATATCACCTACGAGCAGTACTTC.

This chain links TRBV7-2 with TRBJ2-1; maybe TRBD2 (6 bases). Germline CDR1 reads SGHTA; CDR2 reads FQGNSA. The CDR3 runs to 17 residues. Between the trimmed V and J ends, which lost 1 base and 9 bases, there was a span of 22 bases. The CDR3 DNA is TGTGCCAGCAGCTTAGTAGTATCGCGGACTACCCCCGGTGAGCAGTTCTTC. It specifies CASSLVVSRTTPGEQFF.